Following are 24 T cell receptor beta chains from one sample sequenced in a study of control samples from healthy donors and cancer patients. Repertoires were generated with immunoSEQ multiplex PCR, while TCRdb's copy carries only in-frame clones and drops some. The table includes about 58,000 clones, more than 70% detected once. The material sequenced was PBMCs. The origin of the receptors is a woman between 55 and 75 years old with lung cancer.

The chain couples TRBV5-1 to TRBJ1-5; 11 positions agree with TRBD1. J lost 5 bases, V lost 1 base, and 2 bases had no gene match. The germline gives CDR1 SGHRS, CDR2 YFSETQ. The CDR3 has 15 residues. The CDR3 region is CASSLWTGGDQPQHF. The CDR3 DNA follows: TGCGCCAGCAGCTTGTGGACAGGGGGCGATCAGCCCCAGCATTTT.

J is TRBJ2-1 and V is TRBV2, with a tentative D call TRBD2 (6 bases). V shed 4 bases and J shed 4 bases, with 8 bases lying between them. Germline assignment: CDR1 SNHLY and CDR2 FYNNEI. This CDR3 has 13 residues. This CDR3 reads CASSGGEYNEQFF. CDR3 coding DNA: TGTGCCAGCAGTGGGGGGGAGTACAATGAGCAGTTCTTC.

The rearrangement joins TRBV11-2 to TRBJ2-1, with D possibly TRBD2 on 6 matching bases. The CDR3 has 14 residues. Trimming took 0 bases from V and 9 from J, leaving 12 bases between them. CDR1 is SGHAT, CDR2 FQNNGV, per germline. The CDR3 region has the DNA TGTGCCAGCAGCTTAGATCGACTAGTCGGTGAGCAGTTCTTC. Translation gives CASSLDRLVGEQFF. Variable domain in full (rest from reference TRBV11-2 and TRBJ2-1): EAGVAQSPRYKIIEKRQSVAFWCNPISGHATLYWYQQILGQGPKLLIQFQNNGVVDDSQLPKDRFSAERLKGVDSTLKIQPAKLEDSAVYLCASSLDRLVGEQFFGPGTRLTVL.

The J gene is TRBJ2-2, the V gene TRBV7-2; D is uncertain. CDR1 and CDR2 (germline): SGHTA, FQGNSA. Deletions cut 3 bases from V and 1 base from J, with 6 bases between. CDR3 size: 14 residues. The CDR3 here is CASSLVLNTGELFF. Written as DNA, the CDR3 is TGTGCCAGCAGCTTGGTCCTGAACACCGGGGAGCTGTTTTTT.

J is TRBJ2-5 and V is TRBV19; D is perhaps TRBD1 (6 bases). V gave up 7 bases and J gave up 1 base, with 16 bases separating them. Germline CDR1 LNHDA, CDR2 SQIVND (reference sequence). This CDR3 region has 15 residues. DNA for the CDR3: TGTGCCAGTAATCCTCGGCGAGGGGGCCAAGAGACCCAGTACTTC. Its translation: CASNPRRGGQETQYF.

The chain joins TRBV24-1 to TRBJ1-2; 10 bases line up with TRBD1. V shed 4 bases, J shed 4 bases, and the junction held 8 bases outside the gene matches. CDR1 KGHDR and CDR2 SFDVKD come from the germline V gene. The CDR3 runs 16 residues. DNA of the CDR3: TGTGCCACCAGTGACCCCGGGACAGGGGAGGCCTATGGCTACACCTTC. Translating it yields CATSDPGTGEAYGYTF.

This chain joins TRBV27 and TRBJ2-2; TRBD1 aligns across 7 bases. V was pared by 5 bases and J by 5 bases, with 5 bases of the junction left unmatched. The germline V gene has CDR1 MNHEY and CDR2 SMNVEV (reference sequence). This CDR3 region has 14 residues. CDR3 DNA: TGTGCCAGCAGTGCACAGGGGTGGACCGGGGAGCTGTTTTTT. It translates to CASSAQGWTGELFF.

This sequence joins TRBV10-1 and TRBJ1-4, with TRBD1 matching 9 bases. Per the germline V gene, CDR1 is WNHNN and CDR2 is SYGVQD (reference sequence). J was trimmed by 9 bases and V by 6 bases; bases with no gene match: 11. The CDR3 has 15 amino acids. The CDR3 DNA sequence: TGCGCCAGCAGAGTACCCGGGACAGGGAACCAAAAACTGTTTTTT. Translation: CASRVPGTGNQKLFF.

V and J are TRBV7-8 and TRBJ2-4, with unresolved D. The CDR3 length is 16 residues. Germline lookup yields CDR1 SGHVS and CDR2 FQNEAQ. V lost 4 bases and J lost 0, with 13 bases in between. The CDR3 DNA reads TGTGCCAGCAGCTCCCCCGACCAGATAGCCAAAAACATTCAGTACTTC. It codes for CASSSPDQIAKNIQYF.

This chain joins TRBV7-2 and TRBJ2-1, with a tentative D call TRBD1 (5 bases). Germline lookup yields CDR1 SGHTA and CDR2 FQGNSA. V was cut by 4 bases and J by 7 bases, with 14 bases left in between. The CDR3 has 14 amino acids. CDR3 amino acids: CASSSRRRGNEQFF. CDR3 sequence (DNA): TGTGCCAGCAGCTCACGCAGAAGGGGTAATGAGCAGTTCTTC. Full variable domain (outside the CDR3, taken from reference TRBV7-2 and TRBJ2-1): GAGVSQSPSNKVTEKGKDVELRCDPISGHTALYWYRQSLGQGLEFLIYFQGNSAPDKSGLPSDRFSAERTGGSVSTLTIQRTQQEDSAVYLCASSSRRRGNEQFFGPGTRLTVL.

This clone was found a few times. CDR3 in amino acids: CASSFQGAGGTEAFF. The CDR3 DNA follows: TGTGCCAGCAGCTTCCAGGGGGCGGGCGGCACTGAAGCTTTCTTT. This chain connects TRBV5-6 to TRBJ1-1; 8 nucleotides agree with TRBD1. After removal of 2 bases from V and 4 bases from J, the junction contained 7 bases not matched to a gene. The CDR3 totals 15 residues. Germline V gene sequence: CDR1 SGHDT, CDR2 YYEEEE.

Concerning this clone: This sample includes further DNA sequences coding for the same CDR3. The gene calls are TRBV5-1 and TRBJ2-5; TRBD2 agrees at 8 bases. Germline V lookup: CDR1 SGHRS, CDR2 YFSETQ. V lost 3 bases and J lost 1; bases outside the gene matches: 2. The CDR3 is 14 residues long. CDR3 sequence (DNA): TGCGCCAGCAGCTCCGGGACTAGCCAAGAGACCCAGTACTTC. Protein product: CASSSGTSQETQYF.

The V gene is TRBV7-3, the J gene TRBJ2-3; D not certain. The V end was cut by 1 base, the J end by 5 bases, with 16 bases between. Germline loops: CDR1 SGHTA, CDR2 FQGTGA. The CDR3 is 16 residues long. Written as DNA, the CDR3 is TGTGCCAGCAGCTTAAGCGGCCTATCCGCCGGAGATACGCAGTATTTT. Its translation: CASSLSGLSAGDTQYF.

This sequence joins TRBV24-1 and TRBJ2-2, with 8 bases identical to TRBD2. V dropped 6 bases and J dropped 6; count of bases not matched to a gene: 8. CDR1 and CDR2 from the germline V gene are KGHDR and SFDVKD. The CDR3 has 15 residues. The CDR3 DNA sequence: TGTGCCACCAGTAACGGGGGGGCCCGGGCCGGGGAGCTGTTTTTT. Amino acids: CATSNGGARAGELFF.

The rearrangement links TRBV12-3 or TRBV12-4 to TRBJ2-1; D gene ambiguous. The V end lost 3 bases, the J end lost 7 bases, and 10 bases lay between the germline ends. The CDR3 consists of 13 residues. CDR3 in DNA: TGTGCCAGCAGTTTCGCGACAAGGAATGAGCAGTTCTTC. Translation: CASSFATRNEQFF.

This clone occurred a few times. V is TRBV24-1 and J is TRBJ2-5; a weak D match, TRBD2 (6 bases). V lost 0 bases, J lost 2 bases, and 12 bases lay in between. CDR1 is KGHDR, CDR2 SFDVKD, per germline. The CDR3 contains 16 residues. The CDR3 sequence: CATSDLPAGQQETQYF. In DNA, the CDR3 is TGTGCCACCAGTGATTTGCCAGCGGGCCAGCAAGAGACCCAGTACTTC.

The chain joins TRBV6-5 to TRBJ1-2; 7 bases fit TRBD1. This CDR3 region has 12 residues. With V trimmed by 5 bases and J by 7 bases, 4 bases remained unmatched. CDR1 MNHEY and CDR2 SVGAGI come from the germline V gene. CDR3 amino acids: CASSPGGAGYTF. For the CDR3, the DNA is TGTGCCAGCAGTCCAGGGGGGGCTGGCTACACCTTC.

The chain recombines TRBV10-2 with TRBJ1-6, with TRBD1 identical over 9 bases. Germline CDR1 and CDR2: WSHSY and SAAADI. The length of the CDR3 is 15 residues. V gave up 9 bases and J gave up 7 bases; unmatched junction bases: 10. This chain's CDR3 is CASKQTGTGNSPLHF. Written as DNA, the CDR3 is TGCGCCAGTAAACAAACCGGGACAGGGAATTCACCCCTCCACTTT.

This clone was recorded only once. The J gene is TRBJ1-1, the V gene TRBV6-5; D not certain. V shed 4 bases and J shed 4 bases, with 7 bases lying between them. CDR1 is MNHEY and CDR2 is SVGAGI in the germline V gene. The CDR3 spans 12 residues. CDR3 bases: TGTGCCAGCAGTTCGTTGGGCACTGAAGCTTTCTTT. Protein sequence: CASSSLGTEAFF.

The chain couples TRBV30 to TRBJ2-1, with D possibly matching TRBD1 (6 bases). This CDR3 region has 12 residues. The V gene's germline CDR1 is GTSNPN and CDR2 SVGIG (reference sequence). Trimming shortened V by 4 bases and J by 5 bases, and 9 bases separated the two germline ends. This chain's CDR3 is CAWNRDNNEQFF. The CDR3 coding sequence is TGTGCCTGGAACAGGGACAACAATGAGCAGTTCTTC.

CDR3 loop: CASSPGGGARDTQYF. CDR3 nucleotides: TGTGCCAGCAGCCCGGGTGGGGGGGCGAGAGATACGCAGTATTTT. The chain joins TRBV11-2 to TRBJ2-3; possible D gene TRBD2, 7 bases. Germline V lookup: CDR1 SGHAT, CDR2 FQNNGV. The V end lost 5 bases, the J end lost 5 bases, and 17 bases lay between the germline ends. The CDR3 runs to 15 residues.

V gene TRBV11-2 combines with J gene TRBJ1-6; TRBD1 aligns across 8 bases. The CDR3 has 15 residues. J lost 2 bases, V lost 7 bases, and 4 bases had no gene match. The germline V gene has CDR1 SGHAT and CDR2 FQNNGV. The CDR3 nucleotides read TGTGCCAGCAACCTGGACAGGGCCTATAATTCACCCCTCCACTTT. Translating gives CASNLDRAYNSPLHF.

This chain uses TRBV19 with TRBJ2-3; the D call may be TRBD1 or TRBD2 (5 bases each). Trimming pared 5 bases from V and 6 bases from J, leaving 18 bases between. From germline, CDR1 is LNHDA and CDR2 SQIVND (reference sequence). The CDR3 has 15 residues. The CDR3 protein is CASSPPGPPTDTQYF. The CDR3 DNA is TGTGCCAGTAGTCCACCGGGACCTCCCACGGATACGCAGTATTTT.

The chain uses TRBV15 and TRBJ1-5; D not resolved. Germline CDR1 is LNHNV and CDR2 is YYDKDF (reference sequence). There are 14 residues in the CDR3. The germline V and J ends were trimmed by 0 bases and 7 bases, with 10 bases remaining between them. CDR3 coding DNA: TGTGCCACCAGCAGAGATCGGGGAGGACAGCCCCAGCATTTT. Its protein is CATSRDRGGQPQHF. The full variable domain, rest sourced from reference TRBV15 and TRBJ1-5, is DAMVIQNPRYQVTQFGKPVTLSCSQTLNHNVMYWYQQKSSQAPKLLFHYYDKDFNNEADTPDNFQSRRPNTSFCFLDIRSPGLGDTAMYLCATSRDRGGQPQHFGDGTRLSIL.